The rows below give T cell receptor beta chains drawn from one sample of a study of siplizumab effects on memory and regulatory T cells. Method: immunoSEQ multiplex PCR; TCRdb's copy keeps in-frame clones and lacks some. In the table there are roughly 70,000 clones, roughly 93% of which are singletons. The specimen sequenced was CD8+ T cells sorted from blood. The source of these receptors is a human donor in good health. CDR3s include the opening cysteine and the closing phenylalanine or tryptophan. The D gene is left open where the match is weak. Size values are once, few and many counts, or a class for expanded clones, and some rows have none.

length	V	size	D	J	CDR3	DNA
12	TRBV9	-	-	TRBJ2-5	CASSGTGETQYF	TGTGCCAGCAGCGGAACTGGGGAGACCCAGTACTTC
14	TRBV9	-	TRBD1	TRBJ2-2	CASSVGQGAGELFF	TGTGCCAGCAGCGTGGGACAGGGGGCCGGGGAGCTGTTTTTT
13	TRBV29-1	-	-	TRBJ2-3	CSLRDTSTDTQYF	TGCAGCCTCCGGGACACTAGCACAGATACGCAGTATTTT
15	TRBV5-6	medium-sized	TRBD2	TRBJ2-7	CASRGRLAGDYEQYF	TGTGCCAGCAGGGGGAGACTAGCGGGGGACTACGAGCAGTACTTC
11	TRBV6-5	-	-	TRBJ2-7	CASTAGYEQYF	TGTGCCAGCACCGCAGGCTACGAGCAGTACTTC
15	TRBV19	-	-	TRBJ1-3	CASSRGTLSGNTIYF	TGTGCCAGTAGTAGAGGAACTCTCTCTGGAAACACCATATATTTT
14	TRBV27	once	-	TRBJ1-3	CASSGGTSGNTIYF	TGTGCCAGCTCGGGGGGGACCTCTGGAAACACCATATATTTT
14	TRBV2	-	TRBD1	TRBJ2-7	CASRAGTGYHEQYF	TGTGCCAGCAGGGCCGGGACAGGGTACCACGAGCAGTACTTC
17	TRBV9	-	TRBD1	TRBJ1-5	CASSVTQRDREGQPQHF	TGTGCCAGCAGCGTAACCCAGAGAGACAGGGAGGGTCAGCCCCAGCATTTT
12	TRBV2	few	-	TRBJ2-2	CASSVWTGELFF	TGTGCCAGCAGTGTTTGGACCGGGGAGCTGTTTTTT
17	TRBV9	-	TRBD2	TRBJ2-2	CASSAPTSGEYTGELFF	TGTGCCAGCAGCGCCCCCACTAGCGGGGAGTACACCGGGGAGCTGTTTTTT
12	TRBV5-4	few	-	TRBJ2-7	CASSASNYEQYF	TGTGCCAGCAGCGCCTCTAACTACGAGCAGTACTTC
14	TRBV19	-	-	TRBJ1-1	CASSIASSDTEAFF	TGTGCCAGTAGTATAGCCTCCAGTGACACTGAAGCTTTCTTT
14	TRBV7-7	-	-	TRBJ2-2	CASSTEPNTGELFF	TGTGCCAGCAGCACAGAGCCCAACACCGGGGAGCTGTTTTTT
13	TRBV6-5	-	-	TRBJ1-2	CASSQDSAGGYTF	TGTGCCAGCAGCCAAGACAGTGCTGGGGGCTACACCTTC
12	TRBV6-1	-	-	TRBJ2-7	CASSELTYEQYF	TGTGCCAGCAGTGAGTTAACCTACGAGCAGTACTTC
13	TRBV4-1	-	-	TRBJ2-3	CASSQVAGDTQYF	TGCGCCAGCAGCCAAGTGGCTGGGGATACGCAGTATTTT
14	TRBV7-2	-	TRBD1	TRBJ1-1	CASSWTGGNTEAFF	TGTGCCAGCAGCTGGACAGGGGGCAACACTGAAGCTTTCTTT
16	TRBV2	-	TRBD1	TRBJ2-3	CASSEFGTGRTDTQYF	TGTGCCAGCAGTGAGTTCGGGACAGGGCGAACAGATACGCAGTATTTT
15	TRBV5-8	-	TRBD1	TRBJ2-1	CASSMGQSSYNEQFF	TGTGCCAGCAGCATGGGACAGAGCTCCTACAATGAGCAGTTCTTC
14	TRBV7-8	-	-	TRBJ2-7	CASSLGGQAYEQYF	TGTGCCAGCAGCTTAGGTGGACAAGCCTACGAGCAGTACTTC
14	TRBV28	-	-	TRBJ2-5	CASSLSQLGETQYF	TGTGCCAGCAGTTTATCCCAGCTAGGGGAGACCCAGTACTTC
15	TRBV6-6	-	-	TRBJ1-1	CASSYLGSRVAEAFF	TGTGCCAGCAGTTACCTAGGCAGCAGGGTTGCTGAAGCTTTCTTT
16	TRBV11-2	-	-	TRBJ2-3	CASSLGPRLSTDTQYF	TGTGCCAGCAGCTTGGGTCCGCGCCTGAGTACAGATACGCAGTATTTT
13	TRBV6-5	few	TRBD1	TRBJ2-2	CASKQGGSGELFF	TGTGCCAGCAAGCAAGGGGGCTCCGGGGAGCTGTTTTTT
13	TRBV5-4	-	-	TRBJ2-7	CASSLDNSYEQYF	TGTGCCAGCAGCTTGGACAACTCCTACGAGCAGTACTTC
11	TRBV10-3	-	TRBD1	TRBJ1-1	CAIGTGLEAFF	TGTGCCATCGGGACAGGACTTGAAGCTTTCTTT
11	TRBV5-4	-	-	TRBJ1-2	CASSTDSGYTF	TGTGCCAGCAGCACGGACAGTGGCTACACCTTC
14	TRBV6-5	-	-	TRBJ2-1	CASNLGPGGHEQFF	TGTGCCAGCAACTTGGGACCCGGGGGGCATGAGCAGTTCTTC
15	TRBV5-1	-	TRBD2	TRBJ2-5	CASSLPRSGGETQYF	TGCGCCAGCAGCTTACCGCGAAGCGGGGGTGAGACCCAGTACTTC
12	TRBV6-6	-	-	TRBJ2-5	CASSYKLGEQYF	TGTGCCAGCAGTTACAAGTTAGGGGAGCAGTACTTC
12	TRBV7-7	-	-	TRBJ2-1	CASSEGASEQFF	TGTGCCAGCAGCGAAGGGGCTAGTGAGCAGTTCTTC
15	TRBV4-1	-	-	TRBJ1-5	CASSQDGQDYQPQHF	TGCGCCAGCAGCCAAGATGGACAAGACTATCAGCCCCAGCATTTT
14	TRBV5-6	-	-	TRBJ2-1	CASSLALAYNGQFF	TGTGCCAGCAGCTTGGCGCTGGCCTACAATGGGCAGTTCTTC
13	TRBV19	-	-	TRBJ1-1	CASSWGGNTEAFF	TGTGCCAGTAGTTGGGGGGGGAACACTGAAGCTTTCTTT
15	TRBV7-3	once	TRBD2	TRBJ2-1	CASSELAAAYNEQFF	TGTGCCAGCAGCGAACTAGCGGCCGCCTACAATGAGCAGTTCTTC
15	TRBV7-9	-	TRBD1	TRBJ2-5	CASSPTGGVGETQYF	TGTGCCAGCAGCCCCACAGGGGGCGTGGGGGAGACCCAGTACTTC
13	TRBV19	-	-	TRBJ2-1	CASSSAVRNEQFF	TGTGCCAGTAGTTCGGCGGTACGCAATGAGCAGTTCTTC
14	TRBV7-3	-	TRBD1	TRBJ1-1	CASSLSGGWTEAFF	TGTGCCAGCAGCTTATCAGGGGGCTGGACTGAAGCTTTCTTT
15	TRBV7-2	-	TRBD2	TRBJ2-7	CASSDRGLAGNEQYF	TGTGCCAGCAGCGACCGGGGACTAGCGGGGAACGAGCAGTACTTC
14	TRBV2	-	TRBD1	TRBJ1-2	CASSPGQASYGYTF	TGTGCCAGCAGCCCGGGACAGGCCAGCTATGGCTACACCTTC
13	TRBV9	-	-	TRBJ2-5	CASSGDMWETQYF	TGTGCCAGCAGCGGGGACATGTGGGAGACCCAGTACTTC
14	TRBV28	once	-	TRBJ2-3	CASTLGARTDTQYF	TGTGCCTCAACTTTGGGGGCTAGGACAGATACGCAGTATTTT
14	TRBV9	-	TRBD1	TRBJ2-7	CASSSGTGSYEQYF	TGTGCCAGCAGCTCAGGGACAGGTTCCTACGAGCAGTACTTC
16	TRBV28	-	TRBD1	TRBJ1-2	CASSSIMIDRGYGYTF	TGTGCCAGCAGTTCGATTATGATTGACAGGGGCTATGGCTACACCTTC
15	TRBV19	-	TRBD1	TRBJ2-7	CASSIVEGGHYEQYF	TGTGCCAGTAGTATAGTAGAAGGGGGCCACTACGAGCAGTACTTC
12	TRBV14	-	-	TRBJ2-1	CASSVSWAEQFF	TGTGCCAGCAGCGTATCCTGGGCGGAGCAGTTCTTC
14	TRBV28	-	-	TRBJ1-5	CASSLAVSNQPQHF	TGTGCCAGCAGTTTGGCAGTAAGCAATCAGCCCCAGCATTTT
16	TRBV9	-	-	TRBJ1-1	CASSPEWASMNTEAFF	TGTGCCAGCAGCCCCGAGTGGGCCTCCATGAACACTGAAGCTTTCTTT
14	TRBV11-2	-	-	TRBJ2-2	CASSRTGDTGELFF	TGTGCCAGCAGCCGAACAGGCGACACCGGGGAGCTGTTTTTT
14	TRBV10-3	-	-	TRBJ1-2	CAISDFEGNYGYTF	TGTGCCATCAGTGATTTCGAGGGCAACTATGGCTACACCTTC
16	TRBV5-4	once	TRBD1	TRBJ2-1	CASSDPTGGYDNEQFF	TGTGCCAGCAGCGACCCGACAGGGGGCTACGACAATGAGCAGTTCTTC
15	TRBV28	-	-	TRBJ1-4	CASSSRNGTYEKLFF	TGTGCCAGCAGTTCCCGGAACGGGACTTATGAAAAACTGTTTTTT
15	TRBV6-5	-	-	TRBJ2-2	CASSPRKGVTGELFF	TGTGCCAGCAGTCCCCGCAAGGGAGTCACCGGGGAGCTGTTTTTT
14	TRBV19	-	-	TRBJ2-5	CASTGWPGEETQYF	TGTGCCAGCACCGGTTGGCCGGGTGAAGAGACCCAGTACTTC
12	TRBV6-5	-	-	TRBJ1-1	CASRIGGTEAFF	TGTGCCAGCAGGATCGGCGGGACTGAAGCTTTCTTT
17	TRBV4-3	-	-	TRBJ2-5	CASSQGAEGTLEETQYF	TGCGCCAGCAGCCAAGGAGCGGAAGGGACTCTGGAGGAGACCCAGTACTTC
16	TRBV2	-	-	TRBJ1-2	CASSPKGPDQGYGYTF	TGTGCCAGCAGTCCAAAAGGGCCAGACCAGGGCTATGGCTACACCTTC
11	TRBV6-5	-	-	TRBJ2-7	CASSPSYEQYF	TGTGCCAGCAGCCCGAGCTACGAGCAGTACTTC